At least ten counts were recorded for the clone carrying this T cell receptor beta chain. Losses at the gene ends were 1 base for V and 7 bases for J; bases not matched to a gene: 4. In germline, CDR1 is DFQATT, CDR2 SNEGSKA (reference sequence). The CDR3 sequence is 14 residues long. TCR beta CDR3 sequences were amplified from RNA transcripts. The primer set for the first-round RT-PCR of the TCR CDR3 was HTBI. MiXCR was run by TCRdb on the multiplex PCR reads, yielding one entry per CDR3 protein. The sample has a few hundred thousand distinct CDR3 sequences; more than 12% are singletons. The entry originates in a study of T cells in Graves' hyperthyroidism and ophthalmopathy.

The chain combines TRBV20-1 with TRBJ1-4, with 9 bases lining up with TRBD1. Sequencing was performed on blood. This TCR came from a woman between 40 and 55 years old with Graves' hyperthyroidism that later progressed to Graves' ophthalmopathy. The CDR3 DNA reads TGCAGTGCTAGAGCACAGGGGGCGGGTGAAAAACTGTTTTTT. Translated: CSARAQGAGEKLFF.